This T cell receptor (beta chain) appears in the sequencing data of a study of CD8+ T cells in alopecia areata. Extraction and reverse transcription of RNA yielded cDNA as the sequencing template. The protocol was immunoSEQ multiplex PCR, while the TCRdb copy is restricted to in-frame clones and leaves out a portion. The sample gives about 120,000 clones, 50% to 55% of which show up once; 0.46% is in the top ten. This clone has just a few counts. Treatment of the sample: oral pan-JAK inhibitor, 5-10 mg twice daily. The CDR3 totals 13 residues. Germline V gives CDR1 SQVTM, CDR2 ANQGSEA. J lost 4 bases, V lost 6 bases, and 2 bases had no gene match.

This specimen consisted of CD4+ T cells sorted from blood, obtained at week 4, from a patient treated with tofacitinib. V usage is TRBV29-1 and J usage is TRBJ1-5; 11 bases line up with TRBD1. This TCR came from a human donor with alopecia areata. The CDR3 DNA sequence: TGCAGCGTGGGACAGGGGGTAAATCAGCCCCAGCATTTT. Translated, it gives CSVGQGVNQPQHF.